The next 26 T cell receptor beta chains were all read from a single sample in a study of T cell repertoires in cytomegalovirus infection. Each CDR3 protein gets one entry after TCRdb re-called the reads with MiXCR. This repertoire shows 150,000 to 200,000 distinct CDR3 sequences, less than 9.5% found once; its top ten account for 4.6%. The sample comprised PBMCs. The source of these receptors is a human donor in good health (CMV status not recorded). Some clones in this sample may be carry-over from other donors' samples.

This clonotype occurred a few times. V and J are TRBV10-3 and TRBJ1-2, with D maybe TRBD1 (6 bases). The V gene's germline CDR1 is ENHRY and CDR2 SYGVKD. The ends were cut back, 6 bases at V and 7 bases at J, with 24 bases in the middle. This CDR3 is 16 amino acids long. The CDR3 DNA reads as TGTGCCATCAGCGAAAACCCTCAGGGGTCCCTCGGTGGCTACACCTTC. This codes for CAISENPQGSLGGYTF.

The rearrangement links TRBV14 to TRBJ2-3; 7 nucleotides line up with TRBD2. The CDR3 is 14 residues long. Germline loops: CDR1 SGHDN, CDR2 FVKESK. The trim removed 4 bases at V and 2 bases at J, leaving 3 bases unmatched. The CDR3 sequence: CASSLGRTTDTQYF. For the CDR3, the DNA is TGTGCCAGCAGCCTCGGGAGGACCACAGATACGCAGTATTTT. Full variable domain (rest looked up from reference TRBV14 and TRBJ2-3): EAGVTQFPSHSVIEKGQTVTLRCDPISGHDNLYWYRRVMGKEIKFLLHFVKESKQDESGMPNNRFLAERTGGTYSTLKVQPAELEDSGVYFCASSLGRTTDTQYFGPGTRLTVL.

The chain carries TRBV19 and TRBJ1-5; D gene uncertain. Trimming stripped 7 bases from V and 1 base from J, with 8 bases between. From germline, CDR1 is LNHDA and CDR2 SQIVND (reference sequence). The CDR3 has 13 amino acids. The DNA of the CDR3 is TGTGCCAGTACCTTGACAAGCAATCAGCCCCAGCATTTT. Encoded protein: CASTLTSNQPQHF.

This clonotype showed up many times. V and J are TRBV20-1 and TRBJ1-1; D is possibly TRBD1 (5 bases). This CDR3 contains 13 residues. Germline loops: CDR1 DFQATT, CDR2 SNEGSKA (reference sequence). Trimming took 3 bases from V and 4 from J, leaving 12 bases between them. The CDR3 DNA reads TGCAGTGCTAGTGGGGCAGGGTTCACTGAAGCTTTCTTT. Translation gives CSASGAGFTEAFF.

This clonotype was picked up many times. The rearrangement uses TRBV29-1 and TRBJ2-1, with D tentatively TRBD1 (6 bases). Germline CDR1 SQVTM, CDR2 ANQGSEA. This CDR3 has 11 residues. V lost 6 bases and J lost 7, with 10 bases in between. The CDR3 nucleotides are TGCAGCGTGGCAGGGGCAAATGAGCAGTTCTTC. Protein product: CSVAGANEQFF.

This clonotype was seen a handful of times. The chain is built from TRBV19 and TRBJ2-1; 8 nucleotides align to TRBD2. With V trimmed by 1 base and J by 2 bases, 4 bases remained unmatched. The CDR3 spans 16 residues. CDR1 LNHDA and CDR2 SQIVND come from the germline V gene (reference sequence). CDR3 sequence (DNA): TGTGCCAGTAGTATAGCGACTAGCGTACCCTACAATGAGCAGTTCTTC. Translated: CASSIATSVPYNEQFF.

This clonotype was counted at least ten times. The rearrangement joins TRBV10-1 to TRBJ1-6, with 9 bases identical to TRBD1. CDR3 size: 15 residues. V trimming: 4 bases; J trimming: 6 bases; junction bases outside the gene matches: 4. Germline CDR1 and CDR2: WNHNN and SYGVQD (reference sequence). CDR3 nucleotides: TGCGCCAGCAGTGCAACGGGACAGGGTAATTCACCCCTCCACTTT. Encoded protein: CASSATGQGNSPLHF.

This clonotype was seen a few times. V usage is TRBV20-1 and J usage is TRBJ1-1; D uncertain. V was shortened by 0 bases and J by 1 base, with 12 bases between the two germline ends. Germline CDR1 reads DFQATT; CDR2 reads SNEGSKA (reference sequence). This CDR3 is 15 amino acids long. The CDR3 bases are TGCAGTGCTAGAGATCCCAACGGGAAGAACACTGAAGCTTTCTTT. Amino acid sequence: CSARDPNGKNTEAFF.

This clonotype occurred many times. J is TRBJ1-5 and V is TRBV19; D might be TRBD1 (5 bases). The CDR3 is 15 amino acids. The V and J ends lost 6 bases and 2 bases respectively, with 14 bases between them. CDR1 is LNHDA and CDR2 is SQIVND in the germline V gene (reference sequence). The CDR3 reads CASRSWDAGNQPQHF. Written as DNA, the CDR3 is TGTGCCAGTAGATCCTGGGACGCAGGCAATCAGCCCCAGCATTTT. The variable domain in full, with the rest retrieved from reference TRBV19 and TRBJ1-5, is DGGITQSPKYLFRKEGQNVTLSCEQNLNHDAMYWYRQDPGQGLRLIYYSQIVNDFQKGDIAEGYSVSREKKESFPLTVTSAQKNPTAFYLCASRSWDAGNQPQHFGDGTRLSIL.

In its sample, this clonotype was seen a few times. The rearrangement uses TRBV2 and TRBJ2-1, with 11 bases that match TRBD2. The CDR3 totals 15 residues. The V gene end was trimmed by 5 bases and the J gene end by 9 bases; junction bases not matched to a gene: 9. The V gene's germline CDR1 is SNHLY and CDR2 FYNNEI. The CDR3 sequence is CASSPLAGGGGEQFF. CDR3 bases: TGTGCCAGCAGTCCCCTAGCGGGAGGCGGAGGTGAGCAGTTCTTC.

This clonotype was seen many times. The chain combines TRBV7-8 with TRBJ1-1; the D is unclear. The V end lost 1 base, the J end lost 2 bases, and 8 bases lay between the germline ends. CDR1 is SGHVS, CDR2 FQNEAQ, per germline. This CDR3 comprises 14 residues. CDR3 coding DNA: TGTGCCAGCAGCTTAGTGAGGGATAACACTGAAGCTTTCTTT. It codes for CASSLVRDNTEAFF.

This clonotype was seen only a few times. The chain combines TRBV6-2 or TRBV6-3 with TRBJ2-1, with 8 bases lining up with TRBD2. This CDR3 is 16 amino acids long. From germline, CDR1 is MNHEY and CDR2 SVGEGT. V was clipped by 5 bases and J by 5 bases; unmatched bases: 11. CDR3 nucleotides: TGTGCCAGCAGTCCGCCGGCGGGGGGTCTAGACAATGAGCAGTTCTTC. It yields the protein CASSPPAGGLDNEQFF.

The sample holds many counts of this clonotype. The genes are TRBV28 and TRBJ2-2; D uncertain. The CDR3 consists of 16 residues. Trimming cost V 3 bases and J 4 bases, with 15 bases left between them. From germline, CDR1 is MDHEN and CDR2 SYDVKM. DNA for the CDR3: TGTGCCAGCAGTTTTAAGGCCGGGTTAGGCACCGGGGAGCTGTTTTTT. Encoded protein: CASSFKAGLGTGELFF.

The genes are TRBV7-9 and TRBJ1-6; D not certain. The CDR3 loop spans 14 amino acids. Trimming stripped 4 bases from V and 6 bases from J, with 10 bases between. Germline lookup yields CDR1 SEHNR and CDR2 FQNEAQ (reference sequence). CDR3 protein: CASSSTNSNSPLHF. In DNA, the CDR3 is TGTGCCAGCAGCTCGACAAATTCTAATTCACCCCTCCACTTT.

This clonotype was seen repeatedly, ten times or more. The chain carries TRBV7-2 and TRBJ1-5; D is undetermined. The CDR3 covers 15 residues. V lost 0 bases and J 1 base, leaving 7 bases between the germline ends. Per germline, CDR1 SGHTA and CDR2 FQGNSA. For the CDR3, the DNA is TGTGCCAGCAGCTTAGCGGCGGAGAGCAATCAGCCCCAGCATTTT. This codes for CASSLAAESNQPQHF.

In this sample, this clonotype turned up many times. The chain joins TRBV7-2 to TRBJ1-2, with 7 bases identical to TRBD1. V was clipped by 4 bases and J by 2 bases; unmatched bases: 1. The germline V gene encodes CDR1 SGHTA and CDR2 FQGNSA. The CDR3 contains 13 residues. The CDR3 sequence is CASSSTGNYGYTF. CDR3 in DNA: TGTGCCAGCAGCTCGACAGGGAACTATGGCTACACCTTC. The full variable domain, with the rest looked up from reference TRBV7-2 and TRBJ1-2, is GAGVSQSPSNKVTEKGKDVELRCDPISGHTALYWYRQSLGQGLEFLIYFQGNSAPDKSGLPSDRFSAERTGGSVSTLTIQRTQQEDSAVYLCASSSTGNYGYTFGSGTRLTVV.

The rearrangement uses TRBV28 and TRBJ2-3, with D possibly being TRBD1 or TRBD2 (5 bases each). The CDR3 totals 14 residues. The germline CDR1 and CDR2 sequences are MDHEN and SYDVKM. Trimming removed 7 bases at V and 5 bases at J, with 16 bases between. This CDR3 reads CASNRDPQEDTQYF. CDR3 sequence (DNA): TGTGCCAGCAACCGGGACCCTCAAGAAGATACGCAGTATTTT.

In this sample, this clonotype turned up many times. The chain carries TRBV12-3 or TRBV12-4 and TRBJ1-1, with TRBD1 as a possible D gene (5 bases). The CDR3 totals 11 residues. V was trimmed by 3 bases and J by 6 bases, leaving 5 bases between them. In DNA, the CDR3 is TGTGCCAGCAGTTTGGGGGCTGAAGCTTTCTTT. Encoded protein: CASSLGAEAFF.

Many counts were recorded for this clonotype. CDR3 loop: CASSLLLENEQFF. CDR3 nucleotide sequence: TGTGCCAGCAGCTTATTACTCGAAAATGAGCAGTTCTTC. The chain employs TRBV11-3 and TRBJ2-1, with D unresolved. CDR1 SGHNT and CDR2 YENEEA come from the germline V gene. Trimming cost V 2 bases and J 7 bases, with 9 bases left between them. The CDR3 totals 13 residues.

In its sample, this clonotype was seen many times. The J gene is TRBJ1-1, the V gene TRBV6-5; D is ambiguous. Trimming left V 7 bases short and J 3 bases short, with 12 bases between. Looked up from germline, CDR1 is MNHEY and CDR2 is SVGAGI. CDR3 length: 13 amino acids. In DNA, the CDR3 is TGTGCCAGCAAGGAGGATCCCCACACTGAAGCTTTCTTT. Its translation is CASKEDPHTEAFF.

This clonotype was seen many times. This chain uses TRBV5-5 with TRBJ1-4, with 7 nucleotides matching TRBD1. The CDR3 totals 15 residues. V was clipped by 0 bases and J by 5 bases; unmatched bases: 4. Per the germline V gene, CDR1 is SGHKS and CDR2 is YYEKEE (reference sequence). CDR3 region: CASSLGTGQNEKLFF. The CDR3 DNA is TGTGCCAGCAGCTTGGGGACAGGCCAGAATGAAAAACTGTTTTTT.

This clonotype has ten or more counts. The chain links TRBV28 to TRBJ1-4; D is ambiguous. V dropped 8 bases and J dropped 5 bases, with 18 bases sitting between them. The CDR3 runs 15 residues. CDR1 is MDHEN, CDR2 SYDVKM, per germline. CDR3 protein: CASLARASRNEKLFF. CDR3 nucleotides: TGTGCCAGCCTCGCCCGGGCTTCTAGAAATGAAAAACTGTTTTTT.

In this sample, this clonotype turned up a few times. The genes are TRBV5-6 and TRBJ2-1, with 8 bases identical to TRBD2. Germline values: CDR1 SGHDT, CDR2 YYEEEE. Germline trimming cut 2 bases from V and 8 bases from J; bases unmatched to any gene: 9. This CDR3 has 15 amino acids. CDR3 DNA: TGTGCCAGCAGCTTAACGGGAGGGCCAGGGGATGAGCAGTTCTTC. Amino acid sequence: CASSLTGGPGDEQFF.

This clonotype has ten or more counts. CDR3 coding DNA: TGTGCCAGCAGCTTTGGGCTTGAGGAGACCCAGTACTTC. Its protein product is CASSFGLEETQYF. The chain combines TRBV7-8 with TRBJ2-5; no clear D gene. From germline, CDR1 is SGHVS and CDR2 FQNEAQ. Trimming took off 3 bases at V and 5 bases at J, with 10 bases between the two ends. This CDR3 comprises 13 residues. Looking up the rest from reference TRBV7-8 and TRBJ2-5 gives the full variable domain: GAGVSQSPRYKVAKRGQDVALRCDPISGHVSLFWYQQALGQGPEFLTYFQNEAQLDKSGLPSDRFFAERPEGSVSTLKIQRTQQEDSAVYLCASSFGLEETQYFGPGTRLLVL.

This clonotype was detected many times. The chain joins TRBV12-3 or TRBV12-4 to TRBJ2-3; TRBD2 agrees at 8 bases. CDR3 length equals 14 residues. The ends lost 3 bases at V and 6 bases at J; junction bases unmatched: 5. The CDR3 loop reads CASSFGAGADTQYF. CDR3 nucleotides: TGTGCCAGCAGTTTTGGAGCGGGAGCCGATACGCAGTATTTT.

This clonotype was observed many times. The chain recombines TRBV11-2 with TRBJ2-7; 8 bases agree with TRBD1. The CDR3 extends over 15 amino acids. The ends lost 1 base at V and 4 bases at J; junction bases unmatched: 6. Germline CDR1 reads SGHAT; CDR2 reads FQNNGV. CDR3 nucleotides: TGTGCCAGCAGCTTAGTTCCAGGGGGCGAGTACGAGCAGTACTTC. Translation gives CASSLVPGGEYEQYF.